Described below is a single T cell receptor beta chain sequence and its context. Sequencing was performed with immunoSEQ multiplex PCR; in TCRdb, only in-frame clones are kept and a portion is missing. The sample carries about 190,000 clones, approximately 90% recorded once. The sample comes from a study of control samples from healthy donors and cancer patients. Trimming removed 1 base at V and 5 bases at J, with 15 bases between. Germline V gene sequence: CDR1 MGHDK, CDR2 SYGVNS. There are 16 residues in the CDR3. The sample was blood. This sequence joins TRBV25-1 and TRBJ1-5; perhaps TRBD1 as D (6 bases). This clonotype originated in a man between 25 and 39 years old in good health. The CDR3 sequence: CASSESRGRGDQPQHF. DNA of the CDR3: TGTGCCAGCAGTGAATCAAGGGGGAGGGGGGATCAGCCCCAGCATTTT.